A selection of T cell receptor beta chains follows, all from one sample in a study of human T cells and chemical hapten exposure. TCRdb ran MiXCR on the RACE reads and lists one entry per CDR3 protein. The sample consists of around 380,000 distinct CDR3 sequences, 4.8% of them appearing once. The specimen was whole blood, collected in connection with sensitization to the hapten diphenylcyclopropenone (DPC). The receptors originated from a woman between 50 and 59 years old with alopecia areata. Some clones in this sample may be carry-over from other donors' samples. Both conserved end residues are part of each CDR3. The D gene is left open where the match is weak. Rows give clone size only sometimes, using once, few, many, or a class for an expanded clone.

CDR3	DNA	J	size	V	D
CASSLLAAYNEQFF	TGCGCCAGCAGTTTACTAGCGGCCTACAATGAGCAGTTCTTC	TRBJ2-1	many	TRBV10-2	TRBD2
CASSKWDRGTDTQYF	TGTGCCAGCAGTAAATGGGACAGGGGGACAGATACGCAGTATTTT	TRBJ2-3	many	TRBV6-5	TRBD1
CASRPTAGQLLNYGYTF	TGTGCCAGCAGACCAACCGCCGGACAGCTACTTAACTATGGCTACACCTTC	TRBJ1-2	many	TRBV6-2/TRBV6-3	-
CASSSGTLGGTEAFF	TGTGCCAGCAGTTCCGGGACATTGGGAGGCACTGAAGCTTTCTTT	TRBJ1-1	many	TRBV6-5	-
CASSSGLAFTDTQYF	TGTGCCAGCAGTTCTGGACTAGCGTTCACAGATACGCAGTATTTT	TRBJ2-3	many	TRBV27	TRBD2
CSVRGIQETQYF	TGCAGCGTTCGGGGTATTCAAGAGACCCAGTACTTC	TRBJ2-5	many	TRBV29-1	-
CASKSDNEQFF	TGTGCCAGCAAGTCCGACAATGAGCAGTTCTTC	TRBJ2-1	many	TRBV9	-
CASRTGRGNTQYF	TGTGCCAGCAGAACCGGACGGGGTAATACGCAGTATTTT	TRBJ2-3	few	TRBV2	-
CASSLGGGLFDEQFF	TGTGCCAGCAGCTTAGGGGGTGGACTCTTTGATGAGCAGTTCTTC	TRBJ2-1	few	TRBV5-5	-
CSAPGLALNEQFF	TGCAGTGCCCCGGGACTAGCTCTAAATGAGCAGTTCTTC	TRBJ2-1	few	TRBV20-1	TRBD2
CASSPGQGPGELFF	TGTGCCAGCAGTCCGGGACAGGGGCCCGGGGAGCTGTTTTTT	TRBJ2-2	few	TRBV28	TRBD1
CASSIQINTEAFF	TGTGCCAGCAGCATCCAGATTAACACTGAAGCTTTCTTT	TRBJ1-1	many	TRBV9	-
CASRRLSRVYNEQFF	TGCGCCAGCAGACGGCTGTCGAGGGTCTACAATGAGCAGTTCTTC	TRBJ2-1	few	TRBV4-1	-
CASSGLAISTSDTQYF	TGTGCCAGCAGCGGACTAGCGATCAGTACCTCAGATACGCAGTATTTT	TRBJ2-3	many	TRBV12-3/TRBV12-4	TRBD2
CASSLGSSGGYEQYF	TGTGCCAGCAGCTTAGGGTCGAGCGGCGGCTACGAGCAGTACTTC	TRBJ2-7	few	TRBV11-2	-
CASSSGGELFF	TGTGCCAGCAGTTCCGGAGGGGAGCTGTTTTTT	TRBJ2-2	many	TRBV12-3/TRBV12-4	-
CASSLGPGGSYEQYF	TGCGCCAGCAGCCTCGGGCCAGGGGGGTCCTACGAGCAGTACTTC	TRBJ2-7	-	TRBV4-1	-
CASSRLAGGRSDTQYF	TGCGCCAGCAGCCGTCTAGCGGGGGGGAGGTCAGATACGCAGTATTTT	TRBJ2-3	many	TRBV4-1	TRBD2
CASSEQGLGTDTQYF	TGCGCCAGCAGCGAACAGGGCCTTGGCACAGATACGCAGTATTTT	TRBJ2-3	many	TRBV5-1	-
CSVQPGTGAYEQYF	TGCAGCGTTCAACCCGGGACGGGAGCCTACGAGCAGTACTTC	TRBJ2-7	many	TRBV29-1	-
CAGGSSGLSYEQYF	TGTGCCGGCGGTTCTAGCGGGCTTTCCTACGAGCAGTACTTC	TRBJ2-7	many	TRBV11-3	TRBD2
CASSLAGTAAFF	TGTGCCAGCAGCTTGGCCGGGACGGCCGCTTTCTTT	TRBJ1-1	many	TRBV7-9	-